This T cell receptor beta chain came from a study of blood T cell repertoires in COVID-19. Here immunoSEQ multiplex PCR was the method, and the copy in TCRdb shows in-frame clones only, minus some. The profile covers about 160,000 clones, with about 86% appearing a single time and roughly 19% taken by the ten largest. Looked up from germline, CDR1 is SGDLS and CDR2 is YYNGEE. Trimming left V 0 bases short and J 0 bases short, with 8 bases between. The CDR3 has 15 residues. The sequenced sample was peripheral blood. This TCR was sampled from a woman older than 75 with acute or convalescent COVID-19. The V gene is TRBV9, the J gene TRBJ2-3; D might be TRBD2 (5 bases). The DNA of the CDR3 is TGTGCCAGCAGCGTAGGTAGCGTGAGCACAGATACGCAGTATTTT. Encoded protein: CASSVGSVSTDTQYF.